This T cell receptor (beta chain) was documented in a study of cytomegalovirus exposure and HLA in healthy donors. A multiplex PCR was run with 60 Vbeta primers and 13 Jbeta primers. Only in-frame clones appear in the TCRdb table, and some are missing; sequencing was by immunoSEQ multiplex PCR. The sample lists approximately 70,000 clones; about two thirds were seen once. This CDR3 comprises 14 residues. Germline CDR1 SGHAT, CDR2 FQNNGV. V shed 3 bases and J 6 bases; nucleotides not matched to a gene: 5. The TCR comes from a woman aged 45-60 years in good health and CMV-seropositive. The J gene is TRBJ2-7, the V gene TRBV11-2, with TRBD1 matching 10 bases. Sequenced: PBMCs. CDR3 nucleotides: TGTGCCAGCAGCTTTTGGGACAGGGGACCCGAGCAGTACTTC. It yields the protein CASSFWDRGPEQYF.